The 32 T cell receptor beta chains below come from one sample, sequenced in a study of blood T cell repertoires in COVID-19. Profiling relied on immunoSEQ multiplex PCR, and the TCRdb table lists in-frame clones only, not all of them. The repertoire includes fewer than 140,000 clones, 71% of them detected once, and 0.9% sits in the top ten. Material: peripheral blood. Receptors were obtained from a human donor with acute or convalescent COVID-19. The donor label of this sample is uncertain.

The chain has TRBV11-2 and TRBJ2-5; D call uncertain. The V end was cut by 5 bases, the J end by 0 bases, with 13 bases between. The V gene's germline CDR1 is SGHAT and CDR2 FQNNGV. CDR3 length: 15 residues. CDR3 in amino acids: CASSNLTANQETQYF. The CDR3 DNA reads as TGTGCCAGCAGCAACCTGACTGCAAACCAAGAGACCCAGTACTTC.

In its sample, this clone is medium-sized. The DNA for the CDR3 is TGTGCCAGCAGCTTAGGCCGGGACAGACCTTATTCACCCCTCCACTTT. Translated: CASSLGRDRPYSPLHF. The chain has TRBV7-2 and TRBJ1-6, with 7 bases lining up with TRBD1. The CDR3 has 16 residues. V trimming: 1 base; J trimming: 8 bases; junction bases outside the gene matches: 8. CDR1 is SGHTA and CDR2 is FQGNSA in the germline V gene.

V and J are TRBV7-6 and TRBJ2-1; TRBD2 matches at 11 bases. V was pared by 4 bases and J by 4 bases, with 6 bases of the junction left unmatched. The CDR3 extends over 16 amino acids. The germline V gene encodes CDR1 SGHVS and CDR2 FNYEAQ. The CDR3 DNA follows: TGTGCCAGCAGCTCTTACACTAGCGGGGGTTACAATGAGCAGTTCTTC. Translating it yields CASSSYTSGGYNEQFF.

The chain combines TRBV5-1 with TRBJ2-5, with D possibly being TRBD1 (6 bases). CDR3 size: 15 residues. With 0 bases removed from V and 3 bases from J, the gap between germline ends came to 12 bases. Germline CDR1 and CDR2: SGHRS and YFSETQ. CDR3 sequence: CASSLVRQAKETQYF. CDR3 nucleotide sequence: TGCGCCAGCAGCTTGGTGAGACAGGCTAAAGAGACCCAGTACTTC.

The gene calls are TRBV27 and TRBJ1-1, with D possibly matching TRBD1 (6 bases). V shed 5 bases and J shed 3 bases, with 16 bases lying between them. Per germline, CDR1 MNHEY and CDR2 SMNVEV (reference sequence). The CDR3 length is 15 residues. The CDR3 spells CASSPSHQGYTEAFF. CDR3 nucleotide sequence: TGTGCCAGCAGTCCCTCCCACCAGGGGTACACTGAAGCTTTCTTT.

The chain couples TRBV28 to TRBJ1-2, with D unresolved. The CDR3 has 17 amino acids. Trimming stripped 6 bases from V and 5 bases from J, with 25 bases between. CDR1 is MDHEN, CDR2 SYDVKM, per germline. The CDR3 reads CASSLPGNSLLIYGYTF. The CDR3 DNA is TGTGCCAGCAGCCTCCCCGGGAACTCTCTCCTCATTTATGGCTACACCTTC.

The chain has TRBV9 and TRBJ2-1; perhaps TRBD2 as D (7 bases). V shed 0 bases and J shed 4 bases, with 11 bases lying between them. Per the germline V gene, CDR1 is SGDLS and CDR2 is YYNGEE. The CDR3 is made up of 15 amino acids. This chain's CDR3 is CASSVEGGGYNEQFF. In DNA form, the CDR3 reads TGTGCCAGCAGCGTAGAGGGAGGGGGGTACAATGAGCAGTTCTTC.

CDR3 amino acids: CASSQQAGGAGGGNTIYF. The DNA of the CDR3 is TGTGCCAGCAGCCAGCAGGCAGGGGGCGCGGGTGGCGGAAACACCATATATTTT. The chain couples TRBV4-2 to TRBJ1-3; TRBD1 aligns across 8 bases. This CDR3 is 18 amino acids long. Germline V gene sequence: CDR1 LGHNA, CDR2 YNFKEQ. V dropped 3 bases and J dropped 4; count of bases not matched to a gene: 14.

The chain carries TRBV19 and TRBJ1-5, with D possibly TRBD1 on 6 matching bases. This CDR3 has 13 residues. Germline loops: CDR1 LNHDA, CDR2 SQIVND (reference sequence). V was pared by 5 bases and J by 7 bases, with 12 bases between. The CDR3 nucleotides are TGTGCCAGTAGTCCAGGGGTCTGGCAGCCCCAGCATTTT. This translates into CASSPGVWQPQHF.

This chain connects TRBV5-1 to TRBJ2-5; D perhaps matches TRBD2 (7 bases). V was trimmed by 4 bases and J by 1 base, leaving 17 bases between them. The germline gives CDR1 SGHRS, CDR2 YFSETQ. The CDR3 contains 16 residues. CDR3 region: CASSPGAGAPQETQYF. For the CDR3, the DNA is TGCGCCAGCAGCCCGGGGGCGGGGGCCCCCCAAGAGACCCAGTACTTC.

The V gene is TRBV7-2, the J gene TRBJ1-2; the match to TRBD1 covers 9 bases. The CDR3 consists of 14 residues. V lost 5 bases and J lost 8; bases outside the gene matches: 9. CDR1 is SGHTA, CDR2 FQGNSA, per germline. The DNA of the CDR3 is TGTGCCAGCAGCGCTGGGACAGGGCATAAGGGCTACACCTTC. It codes for CASSAGTGHKGYTF.

This clone has ten or more counts. This chain joins TRBV20-1 and TRBJ2-1, with 11 bases identical to TRBD1. This CDR3 spans 15 amino acids. Losses at the gene ends were 3 bases for V and 6 bases for J; bases not matched to a gene: 7. Per germline, CDR1 DFQATT and CDR2 SNEGSKA (reference sequence). CDR3 sequence: CSASRDRGILNEQFF. CDR3 DNA: TGCAGTGCTAGTCGGGACAGGGGGATTCTCAATGAGCAGTTCTTC.

CDR3 in amino acids: CASSPTGTYGYTF. CDR3 bases: TGTGCCAGCAGCCCGACAGGGACCTATGGCTACACCTTC. The rearrangement uses TRBV3-1 (or the pseudogene TRBV3-2) and TRBJ1-2, with 7 bases aligning to TRBD1. Germline lookup yields CDR1 LGHDT and CDR2 YNNKEL (reference sequence). This CDR3 has 13 amino acids. After removal of 4 bases from V and 4 bases from J, the junction contained 3 bases not matched to a gene.

This clone was seen more than once but under ten times. The genes are TRBV12-3 or TRBV12-4 and TRBJ1-1; a possible D gene is TRBD1 (6 bases). The CDR3 sequence is 13 residues long. V was clipped by 5 bases and J by 3 bases, with 10 bases between them. The CDR3 loop reads CASSPTGYTEAFF. CDR3 DNA sequence: TGTGCCAGCAGTCCAACAGGGTACACTGAAGCTTTCTTT.

The V call is TRBV5-1, the J call TRBJ1-1; 7 bases fit TRBD1. Germline V gives CDR1 SGHRS, CDR2 YFSETQ. The CDR3 runs 14 residues. Unmatched junction bases numbered 5, after V lost 5 bases and J lost 1 base. CDR3 region: CASRRQGSNTEAFF. Here the CDR3 DNA reads TGCGCCAGCAGACGACAGGGATCGAACACTGAAGCTTTCTTT.

This chain joins TRBV11-3 and TRBJ2-3; no clear D gene. The CDR3 contains 12 residues. Trimming shortened V by 0 bases and J by 6 bases, and 4 bases separated the two germline ends. Germline assignment: CDR1 SGHNT and CDR2 YENEEA. The DNA for the CDR3 is TGTGCCAGCAGCTTAGATCTGGATACGCAGTATTTT. Protein sequence: CASSLDLDTQYF.

J is TRBJ2-3 and V is TRBV4-2; 13 nucleotides align to TRBD2. Germline V lookup: CDR1 LGHNA, CDR2 YNFKEQ. Trimming at V came to 6 bases and at J to 0 bases, leaving 0 bases not matched to a gene. CDR3 size: 15 residues. The CDR3 nucleotides are TGTGCCAGCAGACTAGCGGGGGGGAGCACAGATACGCAGTATTTT. It yields the protein CASRLAGGSTDTQYF.

The chain couples TRBV13 to TRBJ2-5, with 15 bases aligning to TRBD2. V shed 5 bases, J shed 2 bases, and the junction held 9 bases outside the gene matches. The CDR3 runs 18 residues. CDR1 is PRHDT and CDR2 is FYEKMQ in the germline V gene (reference sequence). The CDR3 DNA is TGTGCCAGCAGCCTATACCCAGGACTAGCGGGGGGGCAAGAGACCCAGTACTTC. Its translation: CASSLYPGLAGGQETQYF.

The genes are TRBV5-1 and TRBJ2-1; TRBD1 agrees at 10 bases. J lost 2 bases, V lost 3 bases, and 5 bases had no gene match. The CDR3 has 16 amino acids. Germline V CDR1 and CDR2: SGHRS, YFSETQ. CDR3 protein: CASSYAGQGTYNEQFF. The DNA for the CDR3 is TGCGCCAGCAGCTATGCGGGACAGGGGACCTACAATGAGCAGTTCTTC.

The chain employs TRBV2 and TRBJ1-6; D ambiguous. Trimming stripped 7 bases from V and 3 bases from J, with 10 bases between. The CDR3 is 14 amino acids. The germline V gene encodes CDR1 SNHLY and CDR2 FYNNEI. Written as DNA, the CDR3 is TGTGCCAGCACCCGAGACATCTATAATTCACCCCTCCACTTT. The encoded protein is CASTRDIYNSPLHF.

The chain links TRBV5-1 to TRBJ1-2; a weak D match, TRBD1 (6 bases). In germline, CDR1 is SGHRS, CDR2 YFSETQ. V was shortened by 0 bases and J by 2 bases, with 11 bases between the two germline ends. The CDR3 sequence is 15 residues long. This CDR3 reads CASSLGAGVNYGYTF. The CDR3 region has the DNA TGCGCCAGCAGCTTGGGGGCAGGGGTGAACTATGGCTACACCTTC.

The chain couples TRBV10-1 to TRBJ2-7; 8 bases match TRBD1. The CDR3 is made up of 15 amino acids. The V segment lost 6 bases and the J segment 0 bases; nucleotides outside the gene matches: 7. Per the germline V gene, CDR1 is WNHNN and CDR2 is SYGVQD (reference sequence). The CDR3, as DNA: TGCGCCAGCAGAAAGACAGGGGAGCACTCCTACGAGCAGTACGTC. Translated, it gives CASRKTGEHSYEQYV.

This rearrangement joins TRBV18 to TRBJ1-2; 7 nucleotides align to TRBD1. CDR1 KGHSH and CDR2 LQKENI come from the germline V gene. The CDR3 loop spans 17 amino acids. Trimming at V came to 0 bases and at J to 1 base, leaving 8 bases not matched to a gene. As DNA, the CDR3 is TGTGCCAGCTCACCACCAGTAAGAGGGGGCTATAACTATGGCTACACCTTC. It codes for CASSPPVRGGYNYGYTF. The full variable domain, in which reference TRBV18 and TRBJ1-2 provide the parts outside the CDR3, is NAGVMQNPRHLVRRRGQEARLRCSPMKGHSHVYWYRQLPEEGLKFMVYLQKENIIDESGMPKERFSAEFPKEGPSILRIQQVVRGDSAAYFCASSPPVRGGYNYGYTFGSGTRLTVV.

The chain combines TRBV11-2 with TRBJ1-6; D is ambiguous. Germline values: CDR1 SGHAT, CDR2 FQNNGV. This CDR3 spans 16 amino acids. Trimming cost V 4 bases and J 0 bases, with 10 bases left between them. CDR3 in amino acids: CASSSRSSSYNSPLHF. CDR3 in DNA: TGTGCCAGCAGCTCACGGTCGAGCTCCTATAATTCACCCCTCCACTTT.

The chain combines TRBV6-5 with TRBJ1-1; D might be TRBD1 (5 bases). From germline, CDR1 is MNHEY and CDR2 SVGAGI. This CDR3 is 13 amino acids long. The V and J ends lost 2 bases and 3 bases respectively, with 7 bases between them. This chain's CDR3 is CASSYDSYTEAFF. The CDR3 DNA follows: TGTGCCAGCAGTTACGACAGCTACACTGAAGCTTTCTTT.

The table lists this clone with a few counts. This chain links TRBV6-4 with TRBJ1-1; D not resolved. Germline V gene data show CDR1 as MRHNA and CDR2 as SNTAGT. The V gene lost 5 bases and the J gene lost 1 base, with 8 bases spanning the gap. The CDR3 extends over 13 amino acids. CDR3 sequence reads: CASSLEGNTEAFF. CDR3 DNA: TGTGCCAGCAGTCTGGAGGGGAACACTGAAGCTTTCTTT.

V and J are TRBV3-1 (or the pseudogene TRBV3-2) and TRBJ2-4, with D perhaps matching TRBD1 (5 bases). The germline V gene has CDR1 LGHDT and CDR2 YNNKEL (reference sequence). Trimming pared 0 bases from V and 8 bases from J, leaving 14 bases between. There are 15 residues in the CDR3. This CDR3 is CASSQDPSGWDIQYF. The CDR3 DNA follows: TGTGCCAGCAGCCAAGACCCGTCAGGGTGGGACATTCAGTACTTC.

The V gene is TRBV18, the J gene TRBJ2-1, with 15 bases that match TRBD2. V lost 4 bases and J lost 9; bases outside the gene matches: 19. Germline CDR1 and CDR2: KGHSH and LQKENI. CDR3 size: 20 residues. CDR3 sequence (DNA): TGTGCCAGCTCACTCCGAGTGGGACTAGCGGGGGGATCTATCGGAGGTGAGCAGTTCTTC. It is translated as CASSLRVGLAGGSIGGEQFF.

The genes are TRBV19 and TRBJ2-1; 8 bases are a match to TRBD1. Germline CDR1 is LNHDA and CDR2 is SQIVND (reference sequence). Trimming at V came to 1 base and at J to 9 bases, leaving 8 bases not matched to a gene. The CDR3 spans 15 residues. As DNA, the CDR3 is TGTGCCAGTAGTATAGGAGGCAGGGGGCGAGGTGAGCAGTTCTTC. Encoded protein: CASSIGGRGRGEQFF.

This chain joins TRBV7-7 and TRBJ2-1, with D possibly being TRBD1 (6 bases). In germline, CDR1 is SSHAT, CDR2 FNYEAQ (reference sequence). The length of the CDR3 is 18 residues. Trimming stripped 0 bases from V and 9 bases from J, with 24 bases between. The CDR3 loop reads CASSLAGPDRRKRSEQFF. In nucleotides, the CDR3 is TGTGCCAGCAGCTTAGCAGGTCCGGACAGAAGAAAACGTAGTGAGCAGTTCTTC.

The J gene is TRBJ1-3, the V gene TRBV13; perhaps TRBD1 as D (5 bases). CDR3 size: 16 residues. V was cut by 4 bases and J by 0 bases, with 13 bases left in between. The germline CDR1 and CDR2 sequences are PRHDT and FYEKMQ (reference sequence). CDR3 protein: CASSSPDSYSGNTIYF. For the CDR3, the DNA is TGTGCCAGCAGCTCCCCAGACAGCTACTCTGGAAACACCATATATTTT. The variable domain in full, with the rest retrieved from reference TRBV13 and TRBJ1-3, is AAGVIQSPRHLIKEKRETATLKCYPIPRHDTVYWYQQGPGQDPQFLISFYEKMQSDKGSIPDRFSAQQFSDYHSELNMSSLELGDSALYFCASSSPDSYSGNTIYFGEGSWLTVV.

This chain links TRBV24-1 with TRBJ2-5; no clear D. The CDR3 totals 14 residues. Looked up from germline, CDR1 is KGHDR and CDR2 is SFDVKD. V lost 7 bases, J lost 1 base, and 12 bases lay in between. The CDR3 is CATSSPGRQETQYF. CDR3 sequence (DNA): TGTGCCACCAGCTCCCCGGGTCGCCAAGAGACCCAGTACTTC.